This T cell receptor (beta chain) comes out of a study of cytomegalovirus exposure and HLA in healthy donors. Broader study findings: Later analysis revealed greater clonal expansion in HLA-associated TCR beta chains than in equally common others. Most CMV-associated TCR beta chains were later found to appear HLA-restricted.

CDR1 and CDR2 (germline): SGHKS, YYEKEE (reference sequence). The CDR3 runs to 17 residues. J was trimmed by 6 bases and V by 3 bases; bases with no gene match: 12. Amplification used 60 Vbeta primers and 13 Jbeta primers. Study processing details: Per a later analysis, the number of unique TCR beta chains was about 78 million, of which 9 million to 14 million were shared. Sequencing used immunoSEQ multiplex PCR; TCRdb keeps in-frame clones, though not all of them. V and J calls and clone size are as listed in that table; D and trimming were resolved from the DNA. This sample carries about 120,000 clones, around 79% of them seen once, and the ten largest clones take 3% to 4%. As to this clone: Its specificity is unknown.

The clonotype comes from a woman aged 25 to 45 in good health and CMV-seropositive. V is TRBV5-5 and J is TRBJ2-3; 11 bases line up with TRBD2. Sequencing was performed on PBMCs. CDR3 coding DNA: TGTGCCAGCAGCTCGGCGACTAGCGGGGATACCACGGATACGCAGTATTTT. Translation: CASSSATSGDTTDTQYF. The whole variable domain, remainder taken from reference TRBV5-5 and TRBJ2-3, is DAGVTQSPTHLIKTRGQQVTLRCSPISGHKSVSWYQQVLGQGPQFIFQYYEKEERGRGNFPDRFSARQFPNYSSELNVNALLLGDSALYLCASSSATSGDTTDTQYFGPGTRLTVL.